The clone carrying this T cell receptor (beta chain) has just a few counts. With 0 bases removed from V and 2 bases from J, the gap between germline ends came to 8 bases. The CDR3 is made up of 14 amino acids. Per the germline V gene, CDR1 is SGDLS and CDR2 is YYNGEE. These data originate in a study of T cells in Graves' hyperthyroidism and ophthalmopathy. Using RNA transcripts as the source, TCR beta CDR3 regions were amplified. Carried out on the TCR CDR3, a first-round RT-PCR used the HTBI primer set. TCRdb recomputed calls from the multiplex PCR reads with MiXCR, one row per CDR3 protein. Of about 400,000 distinct CDR3 sequences listed, 13% are singletons.

The rearrangement links TRBV9 to TRBJ1-2; D call uncertain. Sequencing used blood. The TCR sequence derives from a woman under 30 with Graves' hyperthyroidism. This CDR3 reads CASSVGDGNYGYTF. In nucleotides, the CDR3 is TGTGCCAGCAGCGTAGGCGACGGGAACTATGGCTACACCTTC.